The 14 T cell receptor beta chains in this list originate from one sample, sequenced in a study of pediatric ulcerative colitis. Generated by immunoSEQ multiplex PCR, the TCRdb table keeps only in-frame clones and is missing some. The sample has approximately 32,000 clones; approximately 82% are singletons. The sequenced sample consisted of blood. The receptors stem from a boy younger than 18 with severe ulcerative colitis.

This chain joins TRBV19 and TRBJ1-1, with D maybe TRBD1 (5 bases). Germline CDR1 LNHDA, CDR2 SQIVND (reference sequence). V gave up 5 bases and J gave up 3 bases, with 13 bases separating them. This CDR3 region has 14 residues. CDR3 sequence: CASSASAGHTEAFF. The CDR3, as DNA: TGTGCCAGTAGTGCGTCCGCAGGGCACACTGAAGCTTTCTTT. The variable domain in full, with the rest retrieved from reference TRBV19 and TRBJ1-1, is DGGITQSPKYLFRKEGQNVTLSCEQNLNHDAMYWYRQDPGQGLRLIYYSQIVNDFQKGDIAEGYSVSREKKESFPLTVTSAQKNPTAFYLCASSASAGHTEAFFGQGTRLTVV.

CDR3 DNA: TGTGCCTCCGAGGGGCCCCAGTTTACTGAAGCTTTCTTT. Residues: CASEGPQFTEAFF. The chain carries TRBV6-1 and TRBJ1-1, with a possible D match to TRBD1 (5 bases). Trimming took off 11 bases at V and 5 bases at J, with 18 bases between the two ends. This CDR3 is 13 amino acids long. Germline V gives CDR1 MNHNS, CDR2 SASEGT.

V usage is TRBV29-1 and J usage is TRBJ2-7; D is undetermined. There are 13 residues in the CDR3. Deletions cut 2 bases from V and 1 base from J, with 9 bases between. Germline V gene sequence: CDR1 SQVTM, CDR2 ANQGSEA. The CDR3 reads CSVEKDSSYEQYF. The CDR3 region has the DNA TGCAGCGTTGAAAAGGATAGTTCCTACGAGCAGTACTTC.

This rearrangement joins TRBV5-4 to TRBJ1-1; D uncertain. Trimming took 4 bases from V and 1 from J, leaving 11 bases between them. The V gene's germline CDR1 is SGHNT and CDR2 YYREEE (reference sequence). The CDR3 extends over 14 amino acids. CDR3 nucleotide sequence: TGTGCCAGCAGCCGAAGGGAGGGGAACACTGAAGCTTTCTTT. It yields the protein CASSRREGNTEAFF.

The V and J genes are TRBV5-1 and TRBJ2-7; D is unclear. Germline V gene lookup returns CDR1 SGHRS and CDR2 YFSETQ. V was cut by 2 bases and J by 4 bases, with 7 bases left in between. CDR3 length: 12 residues. CDR3 nucleotides: TGCGCCAGCAGCTTTAACGATTACGAGCAGTACTTC. This gives the protein CASSFNDYEQYF.

V is TRBV30 and J is TRBJ2-5; a possible D gene is TRBD1 (5 bases). CDR3 length: 11 amino acids. Trimming removed 2 bases from V and 4 bases from J, with 5 bases in between. In germline, CDR1 is GTSNPN, CDR2 SVGIG (reference sequence). CDR3 nucleotides: TGTGCCTGGAGTAGGGGAGAGACCCAGTACTTC. The encoded protein is CAWSRGETQYF.

Here the CDR3 DNA reads TGTGCCAGCAGCCCCGGGACAGGGATTTTTAATGAGCAGTTCTTC. Its protein is CASSPGTGIFNEQFF. The rearrangement uses TRBV7-9 and TRBJ2-1; the match to TRBD1 covers 9 bases. The germline CDR1 and CDR2 sequences are SEHNR and FQNEAQ (reference sequence). Trimming took 5 bases from V and 7 from J; bases not matched to a gene: 9. The CDR3 extends over 15 amino acids.

This chain joins TRBV11-2 and TRBJ2-1; no clear D gene. The V end lost 4 bases, the J end lost 1 base, and 5 bases lay between the germline ends. Looked up from germline, CDR1 is SGHAT and CDR2 is FQNNGV. The CDR3 contains 13 residues. CDR3 sequence (DNA): TGTGCCAGCAGCTCCTTTTCCTACAATGAGCAGTTCTTC. Protein: CASSSFSYNEQFF.

J is TRBJ1-1 and V is TRBV6-6, with D possibly matching TRBD1 (5 bases). Germline lookup yields CDR1 MNHNY and CDR2 SVGAGI (reference sequence). The length of the CDR3 is 12 residues. V lost 6 bases to trimming and J lost 6 bases, with 11 bases between them. In DNA form, the CDR3 reads TGTGCCAGCAGGCCGGGGCCCTCTGAAGCTTTCTTT. The encoded protein is CASRPGPSEAFF.

This chain uses TRBV7-2 with TRBJ2-7; D possibly corresponds to TRBD2 (6 bases). V lost 5 bases, J lost 7 bases, and 15 bases lay in between. The CDR3 contains 13 residues. Looked up from germline, CDR1 is SGHTA and CDR2 is FQGNSA. Written as DNA, the CDR3 is TGTGCCAGCAGCCCCGGGACTCCTTGGGAGCAGTACTTC. Amino acids: CASSPGTPWEQYF. Complete variable domain (other parts from reference TRBV7-2 and TRBJ2-7): GAGVSQSPSNKVTEKGKDVELRCDPISGHTALYWYRQSLGQGLEFLIYFQGNSAPDKSGLPSDRFSAERTGGSVSTLTIQRTQQEDSAVYLCASSPGTPWEQYFGPGTRLTVT.

The CDR3: CASSVADTYEQYF. The CDR3 coding sequence is TGTGCCAGCAGCGTAGCTGATACCTACGAGCAGTACTTC. The rearrangement uses TRBV9 and TRBJ2-7, with unresolved D. This CDR3 is 13 amino acids long. CDR1 and CDR2 from the germline V gene are SGDLS and YYNGEE. The ends were cut back, 0 bases at V and 2 bases at J, with 6 bases in the middle.

This clone was detected only once. CDR3 sequence (DNA): TGTGCCAGTAGAACGTCAGACTCTAACTATGGCTACACCTTC. This sequence encodes CASRTSDSNYGYTF. The chain links TRBV7-9 to TRBJ1-2; no clear D gene. V was clipped by 9 bases and J by 0 bases, with 14 bases between them. Germline loops: CDR1 SEHNR, CDR2 FQNEAQ (reference sequence). The CDR3 runs 14 residues.

V is TRBV27 and J is TRBJ1-5; a possible D gene is TRBD1 (5 bases). The germline gives CDR1 MNHEY, CDR2 SMNVEV (reference sequence). This CDR3 has 13 residues. The ends were cut back, 5 bases at V and 6 bases at J, with 11 bases in the middle. The CDR3 DNA sequence: TGTGCCAGCAGTCTGACAGTCTCTCAGCCCCAGCATTTT. It codes for CASSLTVSQPQHF.

This clone showed up just a few times. This chain uses TRBV7-9 with TRBJ2-1, with a possible D match to TRBD1 (6 bases). Deletions cut 6 bases from V and 4 bases from J, with 13 bases between. The CDR3 runs 14 residues. CDR1 SEHNR and CDR2 FQNEAQ come from the germline V gene (reference sequence). The CDR3 nucleotides are TGTGCCAGCAGAAGGCAGGGGCGATACAATGAGCAGTTCTTC. This translates into CASRRQGRYNEQFF.